This T cell receptor beta chain was sequenced during a study of blood T cells in healthy people across ages. Findings and limits, study-wide: TCR beta diversity, measured per million T cells, fell in a roughly linear way with age. CMV status of donors was not determined, possibly confounding expanded clonotype changes.

Germline CDR1 reads SGHKS; CDR2 reads YYEKEE (reference sequence). The CDR3 runs to 13 residues. V shed 4 bases and J shed 1 base, with 8 bases lying between them. Turning to this clonotype: Its antigen is undetermined.

Healthy Caucasian individuals from Russia aged about 6 to 90 served as donors. The second PCR ran about 6 to 11 cycles with a sample-barcoded 5' primer and J-beta primers. Tags on each cDNA molecule came from a template-switch adaptor with 12 random nucleotides. In TCRdb, the 5' RACE reads were re-called with MiXCR into one record per CDR3 protein. Of more than 800,000 distinct CDR3 sequences listed, around 30% are singletons. The chain recombines TRBV5-5 with TRBJ1-1; a possible D gene is TRBD1 (6 bases). This clonotype was obtained from a woman aged 80 or over in good health. The specimen sequenced was blood. The DNA of the CDR3 is TGTGCCAGCAGCAGGGACACGAACACTGAAGCTTTCTTT. This codes for CASSRDTNTEAFF.